The rows below give T cell receptor beta chains drawn from one sample of a study of cytomegalovirus exposure and HLA in healthy donors. Using immunoSEQ multiplex PCR, the repertoire was profiled, and TCRdb retains in-frame clones only, with some absent. This table holds some 150,000 clones, more than 75% found once. The sample taken for sequencing was PBMCs. The origin of the receptors is a male donor in good health and CMV-seronegative. Both conserved end residues are part of each CDR3. The D gene is left open where the match is weak. For some rows the clone size is stated as once, few or many, or as a class when expanded; others skip it.

J gene: TRBJ2-6
clone size: .
V gene: TRBV5-1
D gene: TRBD1
CDR3 protein: CASSPAAGTGGSGANVLTF
CDR3 DNA: TGCGCCAGCAGCCCTGCCGCCGGGACAGGGGGCTCTGGGGCCAACGTCCTGACTTTC

J gene: TRBJ1-2
clone size: .
V gene: TRBV6-5
D gene: .
CDR3 protein: CASSYSAPGGYTF
CDR3 DNA: TGTGCCAGCAGTTACTCGGCTCCGGGTGGCTACACCTTC

J gene: TRBJ1-6
clone size: .
V gene: TRBV21-1
D gene: .
CDR3 protein: CASSSLSRVYNSPLHF
CDR3 DNA: TGTGCCAGCAGCTCCCTGAGCCGAGTGTATAATTCACCCCTCCACTTT

J gene: TRBJ2-7
clone size: .
V gene: TRBV5-1
D gene: .
CDR3 protein: CASSLVSGQTPYEQYF
CDR3 DNA: TGCGCCAGCAGCTTGGTCTCGGGACAAACACCGTACGAGCAGTACTTC

J gene: TRBJ1-6
clone size: .
V gene: TRBV5-1
D gene: TRBD1
CDR3 protein: CASSQGVSDSPLHF
CDR3 DNA: TGCGCCAGCAGCCAGGGGGTTTCGGATTCACCCCTCCACTTT

J gene: TRBJ2-7
clone size: few
V gene: TRBV7-9
D gene: TRBD1
CDR3 protein: CSSSLRQGEQYF
CDR3 DNA: TGTTCCAGCAGCTTAAGACAGGGCGAGCAGTACTTC

J gene: TRBJ1-4
clone size: .
V gene: TRBV19
D gene: TRBD1
CDR3 protein: CASSIRGRAEKLFF
CDR3 DNA: TGTGCCAGTAGTATTAGGGGGCGCGCTGAAAAACTGTTTTTT

J gene: TRBJ2-1
clone size: .
V gene: TRBV5-4
D gene: TRBD2
CDR3 protein: CASSSGGQTYNEQFF
CDR3 DNA: TGTGCCAGCAGCTCGGGGGGGCAAACCTACAATGAGCAGTTCTTC

J gene: TRBJ2-7
clone size: .
V gene: TRBV5-4
D gene: TRBD2
CDR3 protein: CASSTTTSGSYEQYF
CDR3 DNA: TGTGCCAGCAGCACGACGACTAGCGGCTCCTACGAGCAGTACTTC

J gene: TRBJ2-4
clone size: .
V gene: TRBV7-8
D gene: .
CDR3 protein: CASSQGSHGAGNIQYF
CDR3 DNA: TGTGCCAGCAGTCAAGGTAGCCACGGCGCGGGAAACATTCAGTACTTC

J gene: TRBJ1-6
clone size: .
V gene: TRBV10-3
D gene: .
CDR3 protein: CAISEPSSYNSPLHF
CDR3 DNA: TGTGCCATCAGTGAACCGAGCTCCTATAATTCACCCCTCCACTTT

J gene: TRBJ2-1
clone size: .
V gene: TRBV27
D gene: .
CDR3 protein: CASSPTRDEQFF
CDR3 DNA: TGTGCCAGCAGCCCGACGAGGGATGAGCAGTTCTTC

J gene: TRBJ2-7
clone size: .
V gene: TRBV9
D gene: .
CDR3 protein: CASSVDGKTFSEQYF
CDR3 DNA: TGTGCCAGCAGCGTAGACGGGAAGACCTTTTCCGAGCAGTACTTC

J gene: TRBJ1-2
clone size: .
V gene: TRBV9
D gene: .
CDR3 protein: CASSQGPSYGYTF
CDR3 DNA: TGTGCCAGCAGCCAGGGCCCTTCCTATGGCTACACCTTC

J gene: TRBJ1-2
clone size: .
V gene: TRBV5-4
D gene: .
CDR3 protein: CASSLRDRWNYGYTF
CDR3 DNA: TGTGCCAGCAGCTTGCGTGACAGGTGGAACTATGGCTACACCTTC

J gene: TRBJ2-7
clone size: once
V gene: TRBV9
D gene: .
CDR3 protein: CASSVEAGVVYEQYF
CDR3 DNA: TGTGCCAGCAGCGTAGAGGCAGGGGTTGTCTACGAGCAGTACTTC

J gene: TRBJ1-1
clone size: .
V gene: TRBV14
D gene: .
CDR3 protein: CASSQEGTTEAFF
CDR3 DNA: TGTGCCAGCAGCCAGGAGGGGACCACTGAAGCTTTCTTT

J gene: TRBJ2-1
clone size: .
V gene: TRBV29-1
D gene: TRBD1
CDR3 protein: CSVEDVAGGNNEQFF
CDR3 DNA: TGCAGCGTTGAAGATGTGGCAGGGGGAAACAATGAGCAGTTCTTC

J gene: TRBJ2-7
clone size: .
V gene: TRBV6-5
D gene: TRBD2
CDR3 protein: CASSYSKRGTYEQYF
CDR3 DNA: TGTGCCAGCAGTTACTCGAAGCGGGGGACCTACGAGCAGTACTTC

J gene: TRBJ1-1
clone size: .
V gene: TRBV5-1
D gene: .
CDR3 protein: CASSPPTGGTEAFF
CDR3 DNA: TGCGCCAGCAGCCCCCCAACGGGGGGGACTGAAGCTTTCTTT

J gene: TRBJ2-2
clone size: .
V gene: TRBV14
D gene: TRBD1
CDR3 protein: CASSHLDRATGELFF
CDR3 DNA: TGTGCCAGCAGCCACCTGGACAGGGCCACCGGGGAGCTGTTTTTT

J gene: TRBJ2-3
clone size: .
V gene: TRBV30
D gene: TRBD2
CDR3 protein: CAWSVGLAGASTDTQYF
CDR3 DNA: TGTGCCTGGAGTGTAGGGCTAGCGGGGGCTAGCACAGATACGCAGTATTTT

J gene: TRBJ1-1
clone size: .
V gene: TRBV23-1
D gene: .
CDR3 protein: CASSYRDTVNTEAFF
CDR3 DNA: TGCGCCAGCAGTTACCGGGACACTGTGAACACTGAAGCTTTCTTT

J gene: TRBJ2-2
clone size: .
V gene: TRBV27
D gene: TRBD2
CDR3 protein: CASSPSGTSGAGELFF
CDR3 DNA: TGTGCCAGCAGCCCCTCCGGGACTAGCGGGGCTGGGGAGCTGTTTTTT